What follows are 4 T cell receptor beta chains derived from one specimen sequenced in a study of blood T cell repertoires in COVID-19. Some clones are missing from TCRdb's copy, which holds only in-frame ones; the method was immunoSEQ multiplex PCR. The sample yields 70,000 to 95,000 clones, around 90% seen once. The sequencing sample was made of peripheral blood. Receptors were obtained from a woman at least 80 years old with acute or convalescent COVID-19.

The CDR3 loop reads CASTSSYNSPLHF. The CDR3 DNA reads as TGTGCCAGCACTTCCTCCTATAATTCACCCCTCCACTTT. The V call is TRBV25-1, the J call TRBJ1-6; no clear D. The CDR3 has 13 residues. With 7 bases removed from V and 0 bases from J, the gap between germline ends came to 4 bases. Germline V gene sequence: CDR1 MGHDK, CDR2 SYGVNS.

The rearrangement joins TRBV28 to TRBJ2-3; 9 nucleotides match TRBD2. Trimming cost V 6 bases and J 4 bases; bases outside gene matches: 8. The V gene's germline CDR1 is MDHEN and CDR2 SYDVKM. The CDR3 is made up of 15 amino acids. The CDR3 loop is CASRGGGARADTQYF. CDR3 nucleotides: TGTGCCAGCAGGGGCGGGGGGGCAAGGGCAGATACGCAGTATTTT.

This sequence joins TRBV19 and TRBJ2-7; D possibly corresponds to TRBD2 (6 bases). CDR3 size: 13 residues. The V end lost 7 bases, the J end lost 0 bases, and 10 bases lay between the germline ends. Germline values: CDR1 LNHDA, CDR2 SQIVND (reference sequence). Written as DNA, the CDR3 is TGTGCCAGTAAGCCGGACTACTCCTACGAGCAGTACTTC. Translation gives CASKPDYSYEQYF.

CDR3 region: CASSERGANEKLFF. The CDR3, as DNA: TGTGCCAGCAGTGAGCGGGGGGCTAATGAAAAACTGTTTTTT. The chain employs TRBV6-1 and TRBJ1-4; tentatively, D is TRBD1 (5 bases). V lost 3 bases and J lost 3, with 8 bases in between. This CDR3 contains 14 residues. The germline V gene has CDR1 MNHNS and CDR2 SASEGT.